The 30 T cell receptor beta chains presented below share a single source sample, sequenced in a study of CD8+ T cells in alopecia areata. It was cDNA, reverse transcribed from extracted RNA, that served as the sequencing template. Clones were read by immunoSEQ multiplex PCR, and TCRdb kept only the in-frame ones, dropping some. Here the sample spans 250,000 to 300,000 clones, about 62% being singletons. Treatment denoted: oral pan-JAK inhibitor, 5-10 mg twice daily. Source: CD4+ T cells sorted from blood, taken at week 24, from a patient treated with tofacitinib. The source is a human donor with alopecia areata.

The rearrangement links TRBV30 to TRBJ1-1, with D uncertain. This CDR3 contains 11 residues. Germline V gives CDR1 GTSNPN, CDR2 SVGIG (reference sequence). V lost 0 bases and J lost 7, with 6 bases in between. CDR3 coding DNA: TGTGCCTGGAGTGTACTGAGTGAAGCTTTCTTT. Residues: CAWSVLSEAFF.

This clone was picked up a small number of times. This rearrangement joins TRBV7-9 to TRBJ2-5, with D perhaps TRBD2 (6 bases). There are 15 residues in the CDR3. From germline, CDR1 is SEHNR and CDR2 FQNEAQ (reference sequence). Between the trimmed V and J ends, which lost 5 bases and 5 bases, there was a span of 18 bases. CDR3: CASSPIGLGGETQYF. DNA of the CDR3: TGTGCCAGCAGCCCAATCGGACTGGGAGGCGAGACCCAGTACTTC. The complete variable domain, with remaining parts taken from reference TRBV7-9 and TRBJ2-5, reads DTGVSQNPRHKITKRGQNVTFRCDPISEHNRLYWYRQTLGQGPEFLTYFQNEAQLEKSRLLSDRFSAERPKGSFSTLEIQRTEQGDSAMYLCASSPIGLGGETQYFGPGTRLLVL.

For this clone: One base away lies a much larger clone, so this may be a sequencing read error. The V call is TRBV2, the J call TRBJ2-5; 8 bases line up with TRBD1. Germline CDR1 is SNHLY and CDR2 is FYNNEI. With 6 bases clipped from V and 3 bases from J, the junction kept 3 bases outside the gene matches. The CDR3 is made up of 13 amino acids. Here the CDR3 reads CASSMDREETQYF. The DNA of the CDR3 is TGTGCCAGCAGCATGGACAGGGAAGAGACCCAGTACTTC.

The chain is built from TRBV7-2 and TRBJ2-3, with a possible D match to TRBD2 (5 bases). Germline V gives CDR1 SGHTA, CDR2 FQGNSA. The ends were cut back, 2 bases at V and 0 bases at J, with 9 bases in the middle. There are 15 residues in the CDR3. The CDR3 sequence: CASSLIGDSTDTQYF. DNA of the CDR3: TGTGCCAGCAGCTTAATCGGGGATAGCACAGATACGCAGTATTTT.

The chain is built from TRBV5-1 and TRBJ2-3, with no clear D. Germline V gene data show CDR1 as SGHRS and CDR2 as YFSETQ. CDR3 length: 14 amino acids. V gave up 3 bases and J gave up 0 bases, with 8 bases separating them. This CDR3 reads CASSSRSSTDTQYF. In nucleotides, the CDR3 is TGCGCCAGCAGCTCCAGGAGTAGCACAGATACGCAGTATTTT.

This clone was detected a few times. The chain uses TRBV29-1 and TRBJ2-5; D might be TRBD1 (6 bases). This CDR3 region has 16 residues. Germline CDR1 and CDR2: SQVTM and ANQGSEA. This CDR3 is CSMTLSGTGWGETQYF. The CDR3 DNA is TGCAGTATGACTCTGAGCGGTACAGGGTGGGGGGAGACCCAGTACTTC.

The V and J genes are TRBV5-6 and TRBJ2-5; the match to TRBD2 covers 8 bases. Germline values: CDR1 SGHDT, CDR2 YYEEEE. J lost 5 bases, V lost 0 bases, and 9 bases had no gene match. This CDR3 is 16 amino acids long. The CDR3 DNA is TGTGCCAGCAGCTTGGCCGGGGGACTAGGCCGCGAGACCCAGTACTTC. Encoded protein: CASSLAGGLGRETQYF.

This clone was seen more than once but under ten times. The chain recombines TRBV5-8 with TRBJ2-3, with D unresolved. Germline V gene data show CDR1 as SGHTS and CDR2 as YDEGEE. The CDR3 runs to 15 residues. Trimming stripped 0 bases from V and 0 bases from J, with 8 bases between. The CDR3 here is CASSLDGTSTDTQYF. The CDR3 DNA sequence: TGTGCCAGCAGCTTGGACGGCACGAGCACAGATACGCAGTATTTT.

This chain connects TRBV30 to TRBJ1-4; D is undetermined. This CDR3 contains 13 residues. Germline CDR1 GTSNPN, CDR2 SVGIG (reference sequence). The germline V and J ends were trimmed by 3 bases and 4 bases, with 9 bases remaining between them. CDR3 sequence: CAWRGRRNEKLFF. CDR3 nucleotides: TGTGCCTGGAGGGGGAGGCGTAATGAAAAACTGTTTTTT.

The V and J genes are TRBV6-5 and TRBJ2-7, with D perhaps TRBD1 (6 bases). Germline assignment: CDR1 MNHEY and CDR2 SVGAGI. Trimming shortened V by 6 bases and J by 3 bases, and 9 bases separated the two germline ends. This CDR3 has 12 residues. CDR3 protein: CASSQGYYEQYF. CDR3 bases: TGTGCCAGCAGCCAGGGGTACTACGAGCAGTACTTC.

V gene TRBV27 combines with J gene TRBJ1-5; TRBD1 matches at 10 bases. The ends lost 5 bases at V and 3 bases at J; junction bases unmatched: 7. The CDR3 extends over 16 amino acids. CDR1 MNHEY and CDR2 SMNVEV come from the germline V gene (reference sequence). The CDR3 spells CASSLGTGVDNQPQHF. The CDR3 DNA follows: TGTGCCAGCAGTCTTGGGACAGGGGTGGACAATCAGCCCCAGCATTTT.

The J gene is TRBJ1-3, the V gene TRBV30, with D perhaps matching TRBD1 (5 bases). Looked up from germline, CDR1 is GTSNPN and CDR2 is SVGIG (reference sequence). V was pared by 0 bases and J by 0 bases, with 12 bases between. This CDR3 is 16 amino acids long. CDR3 sequence reads: CAWSVGGPLSGNTIYF. Written as DNA, the CDR3 is TGTGCCTGGAGTGTGGGGGGACCCCTCTCTGGAAACACCATATATTTT.

This rearrangement joins TRBV30 to TRBJ2-1, with a weak D call TRBD1 (5 bases). Per the germline V gene, CDR1 is GTSNPN and CDR2 is SVGIG (reference sequence). Trimming pared 3 bases from V and 12 bases from J, leaving 18 bases between. The CDR3 runs to 13 residues. The CDR3 DNA reads TGTGCCTGGAGCTCCCTGCCAGGGCAAGGGCAGTTCTTC. This codes for CAWSSLPGQGQFF.

This clone has only a few counts. The chain couples TRBV28 to TRBJ2-5; D may be TRBD2 (5 bases). The CDR3 totals 14 residues. Trimming removed 2 bases from V and 5 bases from J, with 12 bases in between. Germline V lookup: CDR1 MDHEN, CDR2 SYDVKM. The CDR3 DNA is TGTGCCAGCAGTTTAAGCGGAGGCACGGAGACCCAGTACTTC. Translation gives CASSLSGGTETQYF.

In DNA, the CDR3 is TGCGCCAGCAGCTTGGAGGGCGCAGGGAACACCGGGGAGCTGTTTTTT. Translation gives CASSLEGAGNTGELFF. V usage is TRBV5-1 and J usage is TRBJ2-2; no reliable D call. Germline CDR1 SGHRS, CDR2 YFSETQ. There are 16 residues in the CDR3. The ends were cut back, 0 bases at V and 1 base at J, with 10 bases in the middle.

This sequence joins TRBV2 and TRBJ2-7; D not certain. The ends were cut back, 6 bases at V and 3 bases at J, with 12 bases in the middle. The CDR3 covers 13 residues. The germline V gene has CDR1 SNHLY and CDR2 FYNNEI. CDR3 in amino acids: CASRAGSHYEQYF. In DNA, the CDR3 is TGTGCCAGCAGAGCCGGGTCACACTACGAGCAGTACTTC.

The chain's CDR3 is CASSTQGNEQFF. CDR3 bases: TGTGCCAGCAGTACACAGGGGAACGAGCAGTTCTTC. This rearrangement joins TRBV25-1 to TRBJ2-1, with TRBD1 matching 7 bases. Germline-derived CDR1 and CDR2 are MGHDK and SYGVNS. The CDR3 sequence is 12 residues long. V shed 5 bases and J 10 bases; nucleotides not matched to a gene: 5.

The V call is TRBV5-1, the J call TRBJ2-1; 7 nucleotides align to TRBD1. CDR1 is SGHRS, CDR2 YFSETQ, per germline. This CDR3 is 18 amino acids long. Trimming took 2 bases from V and 0 from J; bases not matched to a gene: 11. The CDR3 sequence: CASSLQPTGSSSYNEQFF. In nucleotides, the CDR3 is TGCGCCAGCAGCTTACAGCCGACAGGGTCAAGCTCCTACAATGAGCAGTTCTTC.

This chain joins TRBV5-4 and TRBJ2-5; TRBD1 might be the D (6 bases). V dropped 2 bases and J dropped 2 bases, with 13 bases sitting between them. Germline CDR1 and CDR2: SGHNT and YYREEE (reference sequence). The CDR3 spans 15 residues. The CDR3 DNA reads as TGTGCCAGCAGCTTTAAACTGACAGGTCAAGAGACCCAGTACTTC. The encoded protein is CASSFKLTGQETQYF.

The chain has TRBV6-6 and TRBJ2-5; 7 nucleotides match TRBD1. The germline V gene encodes CDR1 MNHNY and CDR2 SVGAGI (reference sequence). Trimming took 7 bases from V and 4 from J; bases not matched to a gene: 15. This CDR3 has 16 residues. This CDR3 is CASTPRPPQGSETQYF. CDR3 DNA sequence: TGTGCCAGCACCCCGAGGCCCCCACAGGGGTCAGAGACCCAGTACTTC.

The chain is built from TRBV7-2 and TRBJ2-2; a possible D gene is TRBD1 (6 bases). The CDR3 totals 13 residues. V was shortened by 1 base and J by 9 bases, with 9 bases between the two germline ends. From germline, CDR1 is SGHTA and CDR2 FQGNSA. CDR3 sequence reads: CASSLGTARELFF. DNA of the CDR3: TGTGCCAGCAGCTTAGGGACAGCCAGGGAGCTGTTTTTT.

This clone was found a few times. The chain has TRBV14 and TRBJ2-7; 10 nucleotides line up with TRBD1. In germline, CDR1 is SGHDN, CDR2 FVKESK. After removal of 5 bases from V and 3 bases from J, the junction contained 1 base not matched to a gene. The CDR3 consists of 13 residues. CDR3 sequence reads: CASSWDRGYEQYF. The DNA of the CDR3 is TGTGCCAGCAGCTGGGACAGGGGCTACGAGCAGTACTTC.

The rearrangement uses TRBV7-9 and TRBJ2-3; D remains unclear. Germline CDR1 SEHNR, CDR2 FQNEAQ (reference sequence). V was pared by 0 bases and J by 0 bases, with 7 bases between. The CDR3 contains 15 residues. The CDR3 here is CASSLAMSSTDTQYF. The CDR3 DNA reads as TGTGCCAGCAGCTTAGCGATGTCGAGCACAGATACGCAGTATTTT.

This clone was found a few times. The chain links TRBV6-6 to TRBJ2-1; maybe TRBD1 (5 bases). The V end was cut by 0 bases, the J end by 10 bases, with 19 bases between. Per the germline V gene, CDR1 is MNHNY and CDR2 is SVGAGI (reference sequence). The CDR3 has 16 residues. The DNA of the CDR3 is TGTGCCAGCAGTTACTCGGGGCGACGCGGCGGCCGAGAGCAGTTCTTC. Protein: CASSYSGRRGGREQFF.

This chain joins TRBV7-2 and TRBJ1-2; D may be TRBD1 (5 bases). The germline V gene has CDR1 SGHTA and CDR2 FQGNSA. The CDR3 contains 17 residues. V gave up 2 bases and J gave up 5 bases, with 21 bases separating them. The DNA for the CDR3 is TGTGCCAGCAGCTTATCCCCGAGCAGGGCCCTTGGGTATGGCTACACCTTC. Translating it yields CASSLSPSRALGYGYTF.

The chain has TRBV23-1 and TRBJ2-2; either TRBD1 or TRBD2 may fit D (7 bases each). TRBV23-1 counts as an open reading frame of uncertain function. This CDR3 contains 15 residues. V lost 9 bases, J lost 3 bases, and 17 bases lay in between. This CDR3 reads CARWTRQGHTGELFF. The CDR3 coding sequence is TGCGCCAGATGGACTAGACAGGGACACACCGGGGAGCTGTTTTTT.

This chain links TRBV28 with TRBJ2-7; D is perhaps TRBD1 (6 bases). Germline V gene data show CDR1 as MDHEN and CDR2 as SYDVKM. Trimming took 2 bases from V and 3 from J, leaving 11 bases between them. The CDR3 contains 14 residues. Here the CDR3 reads CASSLPGQGYEQYF. The CDR3 DNA sequence: TGTGCCAGCAGTTTACCGGGACAAGGCTACGAGCAGTACTTC.

This clone was seen only a few times. This chain connects TRBV29-1 to TRBJ2-7, with D possibly being TRBD2 (6 bases). This CDR3 contains 15 residues. Trimming shortened V by 7 bases and J by 3 bases, and 22 bases separated the two germline ends. CDR1 is SQVTM and CDR2 is ANQGSEA in the germline V gene. CDR3 coding DNA: TGCAGCGGAGAGCCCGGAGGGTTCGAGAGCTACGAGCAGTACTTC. This gives the protein CSGEPGGFESYEQYF.

The chain has TRBV18 and TRBJ2-3; D is perhaps TRBD2 (5 bases). Germline CDR1 and CDR2: KGHSH and LQKENI. The length of the CDR3 is 15 residues. V gave up 5 bases and J gave up 4 bases, with 16 bases separating them. CDR3 sequence reads: CASSSDSGMPDTQYF. CDR3 nucleotides: TGTGCCAGCTCATCAGATTCGGGGATGCCAGATACGCAGTATTTT.

The CDR3 DNA sequence: TGTGCCATCAGTGGAACGGGGTACCAAGAGACCCAGTACTTC. This gives the protein CAISGTGYQETQYF. This chain joins TRBV10-3 and TRBJ2-5; D might be TRBD2 (5 bases). The CDR3 has 14 residues. Trimming took off 4 bases at V and 0 bases at J, with 9 bases between the two ends. In germline, CDR1 is ENHRY, CDR2 SYGVKD.